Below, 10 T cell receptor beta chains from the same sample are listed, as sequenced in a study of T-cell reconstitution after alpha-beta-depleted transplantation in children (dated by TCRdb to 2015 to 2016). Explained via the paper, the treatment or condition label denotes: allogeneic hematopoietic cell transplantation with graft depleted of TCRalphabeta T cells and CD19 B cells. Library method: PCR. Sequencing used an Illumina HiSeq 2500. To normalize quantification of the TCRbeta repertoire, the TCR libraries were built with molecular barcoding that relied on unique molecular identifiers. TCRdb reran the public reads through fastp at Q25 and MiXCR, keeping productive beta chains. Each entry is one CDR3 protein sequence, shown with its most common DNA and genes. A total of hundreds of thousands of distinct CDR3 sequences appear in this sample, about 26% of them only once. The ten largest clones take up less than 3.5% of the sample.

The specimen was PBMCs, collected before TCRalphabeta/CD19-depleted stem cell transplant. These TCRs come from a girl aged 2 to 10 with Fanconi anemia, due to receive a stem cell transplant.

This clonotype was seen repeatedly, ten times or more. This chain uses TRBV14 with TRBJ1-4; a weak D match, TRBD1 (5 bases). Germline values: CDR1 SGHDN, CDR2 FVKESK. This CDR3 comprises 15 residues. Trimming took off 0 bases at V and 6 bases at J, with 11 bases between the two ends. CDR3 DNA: TGTGCCAGCAGCCAAGATTGGGGGTACGATGAAAAACTGTTTTTT. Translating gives CASSQDWGYDEKLFF.

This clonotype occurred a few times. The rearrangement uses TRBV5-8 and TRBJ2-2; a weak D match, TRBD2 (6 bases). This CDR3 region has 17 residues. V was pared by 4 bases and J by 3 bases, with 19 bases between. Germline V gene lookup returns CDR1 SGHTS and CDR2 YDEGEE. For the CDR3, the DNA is TGTGCCAGCAGCAAACCCCCTAGCGTATTTGACACCGGGGAGCTGTTTTTT. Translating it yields CASSKPPSVFDTGELFF. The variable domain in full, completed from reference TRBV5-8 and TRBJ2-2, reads EAGVTQSPTHLIKTRGQQATLRCSPISGHTSVYWYQQALGLGLQFLLWYDEGEERNRGNFPPRFSGRQFPNYSSELNVNALELEDSALYLCASSKPPSVFDTGELFFGEGSRLTVL.

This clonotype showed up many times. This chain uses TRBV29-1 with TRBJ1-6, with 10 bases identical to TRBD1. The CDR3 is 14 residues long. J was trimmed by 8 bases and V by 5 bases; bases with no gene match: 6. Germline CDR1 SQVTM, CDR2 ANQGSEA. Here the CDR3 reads CSVMTGGVDSPLHF. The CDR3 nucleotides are TGCAGCGTTATGACAGGGGGCGTGGATTCACCCCTCCACTTT.

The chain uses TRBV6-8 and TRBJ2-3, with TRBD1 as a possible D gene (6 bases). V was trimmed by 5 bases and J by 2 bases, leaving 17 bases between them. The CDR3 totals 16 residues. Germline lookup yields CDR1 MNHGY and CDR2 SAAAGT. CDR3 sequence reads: CASSQGQLVPTDTQYF. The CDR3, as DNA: TGTGCCAGCAGTCAAGGACAGCTGGTTCCCACAGATACGCAGTATTTT.

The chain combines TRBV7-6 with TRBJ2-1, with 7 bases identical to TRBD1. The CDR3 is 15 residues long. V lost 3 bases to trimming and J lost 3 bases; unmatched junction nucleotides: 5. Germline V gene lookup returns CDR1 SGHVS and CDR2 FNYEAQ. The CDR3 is CASSLSGTDYNEQFF. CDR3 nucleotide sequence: TGTGCCAGCAGCTTGTCCGGGACAGACTACAATGAGCAGTTCTTC.

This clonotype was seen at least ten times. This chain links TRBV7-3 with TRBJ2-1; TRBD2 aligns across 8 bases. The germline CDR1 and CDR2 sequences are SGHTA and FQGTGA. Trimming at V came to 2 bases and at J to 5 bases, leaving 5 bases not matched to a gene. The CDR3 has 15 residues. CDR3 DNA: TGTGCCAGCAGCTTACCGGGAGGGGTAAACAATGAGCAGTTCTTC. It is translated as CASSLPGGVNNEQFF. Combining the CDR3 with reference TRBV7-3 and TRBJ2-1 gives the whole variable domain GAGVSQTPSNKVTEKGKYVELRCDPISGHTALYWYRQSLGQGPEFLIYFQGTGAADDSGLPNDRFFAVRPEGSVSTLKIQRTERGDSAVYLCASSLPGGVNNEQFFGPGTRLTVL.

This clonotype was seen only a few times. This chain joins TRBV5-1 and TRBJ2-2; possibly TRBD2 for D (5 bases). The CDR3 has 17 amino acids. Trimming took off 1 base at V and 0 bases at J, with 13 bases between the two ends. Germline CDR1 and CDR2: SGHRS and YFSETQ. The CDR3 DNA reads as TGCGCCAGCAGCTTGTACAGCGGTGGGGCGAACACCGGGGAGCTGTTTTTT. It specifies CASSLYSGGANTGELFF.

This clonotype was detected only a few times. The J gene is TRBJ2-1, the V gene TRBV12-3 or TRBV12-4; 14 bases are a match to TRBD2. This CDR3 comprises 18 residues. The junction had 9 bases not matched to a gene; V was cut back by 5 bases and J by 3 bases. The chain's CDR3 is CASSPGLAGVPLYNEQFF. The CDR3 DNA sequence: TGTGCCAGCAGTCCGGGACTAGCGGGAGTACCCCTCTACAATGAGCAGTTCTTC.

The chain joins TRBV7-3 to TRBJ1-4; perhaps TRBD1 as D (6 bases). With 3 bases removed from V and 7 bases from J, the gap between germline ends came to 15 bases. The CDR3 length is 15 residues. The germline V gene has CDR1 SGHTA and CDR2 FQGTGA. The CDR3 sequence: CASSFTTGSFEKLFF. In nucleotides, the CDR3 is TGTGCCAGCAGCTTCACAACAGGGAGCTTTGAAAAACTGTTTTTT. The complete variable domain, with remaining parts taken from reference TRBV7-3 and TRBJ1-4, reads GAGVSQTPSNKVTEKGKYVELRCDPISGHTALYWYRQSLGQGPEFLIYFQGTGAADDSGLPNDRFFAVRPEGSVSTLKIQRTERGDSAVYLCASSFTTGSFEKLFFGSGTQLSVL.

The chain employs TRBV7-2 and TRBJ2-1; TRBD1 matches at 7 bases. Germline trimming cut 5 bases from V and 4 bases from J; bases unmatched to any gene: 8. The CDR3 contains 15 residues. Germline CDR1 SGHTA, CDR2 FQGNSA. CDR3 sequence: CASSPPGTVYNEQFF. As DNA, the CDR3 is TGTGCCAGCAGCCCCCCAGGGACAGTTTACAATGAGCAGTTCTTC.